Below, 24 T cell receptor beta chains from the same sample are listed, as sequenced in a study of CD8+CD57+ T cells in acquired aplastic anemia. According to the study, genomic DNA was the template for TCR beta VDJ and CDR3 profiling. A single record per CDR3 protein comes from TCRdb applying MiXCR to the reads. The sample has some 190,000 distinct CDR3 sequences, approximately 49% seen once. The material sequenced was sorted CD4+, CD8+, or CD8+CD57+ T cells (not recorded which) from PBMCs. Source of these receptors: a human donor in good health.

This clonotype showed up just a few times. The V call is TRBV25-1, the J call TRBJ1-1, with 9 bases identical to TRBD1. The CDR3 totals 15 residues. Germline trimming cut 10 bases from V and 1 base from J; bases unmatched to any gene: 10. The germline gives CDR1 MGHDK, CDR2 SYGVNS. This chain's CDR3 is CATHELTGGNTEAFF. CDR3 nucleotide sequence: TGTGCCACACACGAACTGACAGGGGGGAACACTGAAGCTTTCTTT.

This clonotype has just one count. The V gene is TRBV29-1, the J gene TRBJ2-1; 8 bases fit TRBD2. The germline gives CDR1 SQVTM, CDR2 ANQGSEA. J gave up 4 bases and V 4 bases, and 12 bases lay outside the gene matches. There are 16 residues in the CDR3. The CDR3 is CSVVGLVKGVYNEQFF. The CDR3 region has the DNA TGCAGCGTTGTGGGACTAGTAAAAGGGGTTTACAATGAGCAGTTCTTC.

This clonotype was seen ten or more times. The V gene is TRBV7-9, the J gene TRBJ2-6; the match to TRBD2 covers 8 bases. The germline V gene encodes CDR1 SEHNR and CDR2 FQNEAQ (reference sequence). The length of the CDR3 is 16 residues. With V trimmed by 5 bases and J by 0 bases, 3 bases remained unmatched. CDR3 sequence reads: CASSRGGFSGANVLTF. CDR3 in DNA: TGTGCCAGCAGCCGCGGGGGGTTCTCTGGGGCCAACGTCCTGACTTTC.

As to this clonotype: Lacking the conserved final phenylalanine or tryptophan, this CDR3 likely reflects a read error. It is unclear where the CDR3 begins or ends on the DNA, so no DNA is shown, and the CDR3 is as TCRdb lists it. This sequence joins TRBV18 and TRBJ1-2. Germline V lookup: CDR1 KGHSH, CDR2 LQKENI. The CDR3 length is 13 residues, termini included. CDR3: CASSPRGGREQGY.

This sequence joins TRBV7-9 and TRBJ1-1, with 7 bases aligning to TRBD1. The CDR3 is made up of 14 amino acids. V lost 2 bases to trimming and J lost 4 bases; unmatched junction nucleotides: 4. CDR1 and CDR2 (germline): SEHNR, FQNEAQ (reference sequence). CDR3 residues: CASSLTGEATEAFF. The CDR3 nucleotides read TGTGCCAGCAGCTTAACAGGGGAGGCCACTGAAGCTTTCTTT.

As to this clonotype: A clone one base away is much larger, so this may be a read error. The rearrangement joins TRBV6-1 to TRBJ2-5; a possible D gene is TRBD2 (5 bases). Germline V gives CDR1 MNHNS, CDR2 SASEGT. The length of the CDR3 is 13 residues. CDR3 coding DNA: TGTGCCGGCAGTCCGATCATCGTCGGGGCCCAGTACTTC. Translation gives CAGSPIIVGAQYF.

The CDR3: CAWSVRAFEKLFF. CDR3 in DNA: TGTGCCTGGAGTGTAAGGGCGTTTGAAAAACTGTTTTTT. The chain uses TRBV30 and TRBJ1-4; D remains ambiguous. Germline V gene sequence: CDR1 GTSNPN, CDR2 SVGIG (reference sequence). The CDR3 consists of 13 residues. V dropped 0 bases and J dropped 7 bases, with 9 bases sitting between them.

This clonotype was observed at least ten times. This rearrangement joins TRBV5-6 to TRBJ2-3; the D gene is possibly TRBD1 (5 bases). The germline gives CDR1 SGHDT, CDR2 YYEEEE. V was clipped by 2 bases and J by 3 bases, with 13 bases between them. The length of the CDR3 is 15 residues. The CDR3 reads CASSFLSAGTDTQYF. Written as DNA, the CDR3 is TGTGCCAGCAGCTTTCTGTCCGCAGGGACAGATACGCAGTATTTT.

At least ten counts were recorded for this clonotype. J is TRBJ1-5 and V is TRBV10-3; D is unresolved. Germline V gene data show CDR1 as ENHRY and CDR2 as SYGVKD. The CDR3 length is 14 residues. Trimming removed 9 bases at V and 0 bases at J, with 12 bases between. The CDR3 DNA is TGTGCCATAGCGGACGGGTATAGCAATCAGCCCCAGCATTTT. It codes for CAIADGYSNQPQHF.

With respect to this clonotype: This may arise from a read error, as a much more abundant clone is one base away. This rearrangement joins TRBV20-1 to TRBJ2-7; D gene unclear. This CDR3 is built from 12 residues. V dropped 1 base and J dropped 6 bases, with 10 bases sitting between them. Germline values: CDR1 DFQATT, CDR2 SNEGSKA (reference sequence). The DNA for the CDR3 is TGCAGTGCTAGAGGGAACGAGGCCGAGCAGTACTTC. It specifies CSARGNEAEQYF.

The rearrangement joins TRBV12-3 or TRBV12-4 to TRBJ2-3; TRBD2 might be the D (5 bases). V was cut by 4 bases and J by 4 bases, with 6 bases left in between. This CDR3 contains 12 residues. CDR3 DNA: TGTGCCAGCAGTTACGGGGCAGATACGCAGTATTTT. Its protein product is CASSYGADTQYF.

The CDR3 bases are TGTGCCAGTAGTATGGGGACAGCAAATCAAGAGACCCAGTACTTC. Its protein product is CASSMGTANQETQYF. The J gene is TRBJ2-5, the V gene TRBV19; 7 positions match TRBD1. The V gene's germline CDR1 is LNHDA and CDR2 SQIVND (reference sequence). The V segment lost 3 bases and the J segment 2 bases; nucleotides outside the gene matches: 6. The CDR3 is 15 amino acids.

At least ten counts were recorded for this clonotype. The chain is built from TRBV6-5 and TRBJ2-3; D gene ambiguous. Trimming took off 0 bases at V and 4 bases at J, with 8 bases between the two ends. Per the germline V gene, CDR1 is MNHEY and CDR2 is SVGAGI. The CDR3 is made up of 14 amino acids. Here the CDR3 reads CASSYSSRSDTQYF. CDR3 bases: TGTGCCAGCAGTTACTCCTCCAGGTCAGATACGCAGTATTTT.

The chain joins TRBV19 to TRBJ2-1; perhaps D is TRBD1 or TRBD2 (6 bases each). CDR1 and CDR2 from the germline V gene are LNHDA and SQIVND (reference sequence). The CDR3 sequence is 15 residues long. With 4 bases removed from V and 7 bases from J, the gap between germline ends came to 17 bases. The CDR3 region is CASSTLWGATNEQFF. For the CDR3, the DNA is TGTGCCAGTAGTACATTATGGGGGGCAACGAATGAGCAGTTCTTC.

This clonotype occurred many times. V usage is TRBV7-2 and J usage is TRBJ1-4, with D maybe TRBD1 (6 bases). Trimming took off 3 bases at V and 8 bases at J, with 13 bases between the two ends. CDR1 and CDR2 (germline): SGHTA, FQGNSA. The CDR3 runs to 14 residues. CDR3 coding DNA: TGTGCCAGCAGCTTGGGGGGGCTTAGGGAAAAACTGTTTTTT. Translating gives CASSLGGLREKLFF.

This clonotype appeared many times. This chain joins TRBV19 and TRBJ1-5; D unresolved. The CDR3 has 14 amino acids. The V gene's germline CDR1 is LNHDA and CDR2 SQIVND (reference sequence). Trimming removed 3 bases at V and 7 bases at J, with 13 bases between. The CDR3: CASSIAGAWQPQHF. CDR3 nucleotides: TGTGCCAGTAGTATCGCGGGCGCGTGGCAGCCCCAGCATTTT.

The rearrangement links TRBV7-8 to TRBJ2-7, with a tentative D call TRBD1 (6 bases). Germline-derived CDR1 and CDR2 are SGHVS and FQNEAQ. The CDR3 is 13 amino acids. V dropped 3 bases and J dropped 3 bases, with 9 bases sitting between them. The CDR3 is CASSLGQHYEQYF. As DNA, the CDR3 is TGTGCCAGCAGCTTGGGACAACACTACGAGCAGTACTTC.

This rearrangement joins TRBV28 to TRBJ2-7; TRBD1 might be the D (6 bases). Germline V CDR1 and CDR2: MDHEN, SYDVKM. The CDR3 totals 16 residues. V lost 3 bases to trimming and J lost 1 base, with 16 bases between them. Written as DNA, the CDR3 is TGTGCCAGCAGTTTGATGATGGGGGCGAGGTCCTACGAGCAGTACTTC. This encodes CASSLMMGARSYEQYF.

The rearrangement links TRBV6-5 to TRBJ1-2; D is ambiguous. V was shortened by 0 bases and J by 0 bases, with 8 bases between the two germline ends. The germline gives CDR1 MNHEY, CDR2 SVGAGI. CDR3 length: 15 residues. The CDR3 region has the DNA TGTGCCAGCAGTTACTCGACAAATTCTAACTATGGCTACACCTTC. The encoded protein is CASSYSTNSNYGYTF.

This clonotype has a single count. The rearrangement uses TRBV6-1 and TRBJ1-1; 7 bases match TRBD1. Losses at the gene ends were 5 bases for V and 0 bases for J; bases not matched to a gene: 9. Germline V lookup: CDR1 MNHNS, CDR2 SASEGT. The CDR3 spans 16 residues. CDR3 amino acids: CASSQNRGLMNTEAFF. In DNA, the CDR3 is TGTGCCAGCAGTCAAAACAGGGGACTCATGAACACTGAAGCTTTCTTT.

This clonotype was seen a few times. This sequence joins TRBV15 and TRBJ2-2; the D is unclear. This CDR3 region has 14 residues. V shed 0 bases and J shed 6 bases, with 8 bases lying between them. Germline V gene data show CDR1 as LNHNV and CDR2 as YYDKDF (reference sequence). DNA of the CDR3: TGTGCCACCAGCAGAGATCTTACAGCCGGGGAGCTGTTTTTT. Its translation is CATSRDLTAGELFF.

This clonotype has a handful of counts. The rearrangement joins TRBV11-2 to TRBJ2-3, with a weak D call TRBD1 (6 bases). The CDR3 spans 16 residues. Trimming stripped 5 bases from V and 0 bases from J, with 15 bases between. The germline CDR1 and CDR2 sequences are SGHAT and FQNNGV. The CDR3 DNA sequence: TGTGCCAGCAGCCCTGGGGGCGGAATTAGCACAGATACGCAGTATTTT. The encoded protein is CASSPGGGISTDTQYF.

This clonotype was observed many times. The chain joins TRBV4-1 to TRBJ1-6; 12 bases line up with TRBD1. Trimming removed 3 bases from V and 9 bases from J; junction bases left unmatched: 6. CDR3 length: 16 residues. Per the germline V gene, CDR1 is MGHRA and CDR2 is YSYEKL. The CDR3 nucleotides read TGCGCCAGCAGCCAGGGACAGGGGGCGAAAGGTTCACCCCTCCACTTT. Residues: CASSQGQGAKGSPLHF.

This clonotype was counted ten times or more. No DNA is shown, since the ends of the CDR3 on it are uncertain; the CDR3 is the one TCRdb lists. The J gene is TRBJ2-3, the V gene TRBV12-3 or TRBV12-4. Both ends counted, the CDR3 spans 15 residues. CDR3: CASTSVGYSTDTQYF.